This entry concerns a single T cell receptor beta chain. Its specificity is unknown. This sample stems from a study of healthy donors' naive CD4 and CD8 T cells. For the study at large: For TCR alpha, new primers spanned all functional IMGT alpha genes.

V lost 1 base and J lost 0; bases outside the gene matches: 6. Germline-derived CDR1 and CDR2 are LNHDA and SQIVND (reference sequence). The CDR3 contains 16 residues. Study-wide results and limits: The study did not address homeostatic proliferation effects in naive T cells. Positive CDR3 charge linked to CD4+ cells, negative to CD8+ cells.

Starting from around 500 ng of total RNA, TCR libraries were made with linear amplification. In the original analysis: Under 100,000 TCR alpha transcripts were sequenced from roughly 5 healthy donors. TCRdb fed the reads into MiXCR, producing one record per CDR3 protein. TCRdb assigned the V and J calls; the authors' analysis was not used. Found here are about 180,000 distinct CDR3 sequences, 65% to 80% of them singletons; the top ten hold 2% to 2.5%. The material sequenced was naive CD4+ and CD8+ T cells sorted from blood, pooled from several donors. The clonotype was recovered from a pool of human donors in good health; the sample pools cells from several healthy donors. This chain connects TRBV19 to TRBJ2-7, with 7 bases identical to TRBD1. The CDR3 DNA follows: TGTGCCAGTAGTATAGCCTTGGACAGGCTCTCCTACGAGCAGTACTTC. It specifies CASSIALDRLSYEQYF.